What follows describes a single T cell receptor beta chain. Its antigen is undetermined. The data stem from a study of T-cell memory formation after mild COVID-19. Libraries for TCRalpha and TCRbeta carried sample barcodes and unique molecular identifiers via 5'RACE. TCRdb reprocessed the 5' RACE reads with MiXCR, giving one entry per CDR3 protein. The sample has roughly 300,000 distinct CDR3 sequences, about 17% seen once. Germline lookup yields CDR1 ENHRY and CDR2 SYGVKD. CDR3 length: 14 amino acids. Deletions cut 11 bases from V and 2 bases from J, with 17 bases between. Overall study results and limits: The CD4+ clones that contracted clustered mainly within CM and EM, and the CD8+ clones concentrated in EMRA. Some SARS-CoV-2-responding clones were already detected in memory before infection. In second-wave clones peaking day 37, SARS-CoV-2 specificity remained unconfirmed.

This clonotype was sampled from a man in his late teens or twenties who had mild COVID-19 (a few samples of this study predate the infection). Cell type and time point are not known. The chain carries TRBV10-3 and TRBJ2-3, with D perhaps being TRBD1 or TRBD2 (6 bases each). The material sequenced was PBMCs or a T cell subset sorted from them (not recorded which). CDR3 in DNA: TGTGCCGCTCGCCCTCGGGGGCTCACAGATACGCAGTATTTT. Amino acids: CAARPRGLTDTQYF.